This TCR beta chain came from a study of blood T cell repertoires in COVID-19. The germline V gene has CDR1 SNHLY and CDR2 FYNNEI. J gave up 6 bases and V 8 bases, and 8 bases lay outside the gene matches. The length of the CDR3 is 13 residues. Only in-frame clones appear in the TCRdb table, and some are missing; sequencing was by immunoSEQ multiplex PCR. The sample has tens of thousands of clones; about 87% are singletons. The V call is TRBV2, the J call TRBJ2-3, with 7 bases identical to TRBD2. This TCR was sampled from a human donor with acute or convalescent COVID-19. The donor label of this sample is uncertain. Sample: peripheral blood. CDR3 DNA sequence: TGTGCCAGCCAGCGGGGCTTGGGGGATACGCAGTATTTT. This encodes CASQRGLGDTQYF.